This entry lists 32 T cell receptor beta chains sequenced from one sample in a study of memory CD4+ T cells and cytomegalovirus serostatus. Method: immunoSEQ multiplex PCR; TCRdb's copy keeps in-frame clones and lacks some. The table includes 70,000 or so clones, roughly 80% detected once. Single viable CD3+CD4+CD8-CD45RO+ cells were sorted as the memory CD4+ T cells. The specimen was memory CD4+ T cells from blood. These TCRs come from an adult in good health and CMV-seropositive.

The chain employs TRBV7-8 and TRBJ1-1, with unresolved D. Germline V gene data show CDR1 as SGHVS and CDR2 as FQNEAQ. This CDR3 has 12 amino acids. V dropped 5 bases and J dropped 6 bases, with 10 bases sitting between them. The CDR3 DNA reads as TGTGCCAGCAGCCTTAGCGTATCTGAAGCTTTCTTT. Amino acids: CASSLSVSEAFF.

The rearrangement uses TRBV18 and TRBJ2-3, with 8 bases fitting TRBD1. Looked up from germline, CDR1 is KGHSH and CDR2 is LQKENI. The CDR3 is 16 amino acids. J lost 1 base, V lost 2 bases, and 5 bases had no gene match. The DNA for the CDR3 is TGTGCCAGCTCACCAGGGACAGGCCGAGGCACAGATACGCAGTATTTT. Translated: CASSPGTGRGTDTQYF.

This clone was observed once. One junction end disagrees with the germline gene, perhaps due to a read error. The V gene is TRBV7-9, the J gene TRBJ1-4; tentatively, D is TRBD1 (6 bases). From germline, CDR1 is SEHNR and CDR2 FQNEAQ (reference sequence). The CDR3 length is 13 residues. The CDR3 DNA sequence: TGTGCAAGCAGGGGAGCCAGTAATGAAAAACTGTTTTTT. This gives the protein CASRGASNEKLFF.

This clone was seen just once. This chain connects TRBV11-3 to TRBJ2-4, with D possibly matching TRBD2 (7 bases). Germline values: CDR1 SGHNT, CDR2 YENEEA. The CDR3 spans 14 residues. Trimming took off 5 bases at V and 7 bases at J, with 15 bases between the two ends. DNA for the CDR3: TGTGCCAGCAGCAGTTGGGAGGGGGGGAACATTCAGTACTTC. Translation gives CASSSWEGGNIQYF.

The CDR3 is CASSPNSSSSYEQYF. CDR3 bases: TGTGCCAGCTCACCGAACAGCTCTAGCTCCTACGAGCAGTACTTC. This sequence joins TRBV18 and TRBJ2-7, with unresolved D. Germline assignment: CDR1 KGHSH and CDR2 LQKENI. The V and J ends lost 3 bases and 0 bases respectively, with 12 bases between them. The CDR3 is made up of 15 amino acids.

V usage is TRBV29-1 and J usage is TRBJ2-1, with a tentative D call TRBD2 (6 bases). This CDR3 is 15 amino acids long. The V end lost 0 bases, the J end lost 5 bases, and 14 bases lay between the germline ends. Germline assignment: CDR1 SQVTM and CDR2 ANQGSEA. CDR3 bases: TGCAGCGTTGAAGATTTCCGGGGGACGAACAATGAGCAGTTCTTC. As protein: CSVEDFRGTNNEQFF.

The V and J genes are TRBV28 and TRBJ1-4, with TRBD1 identical over 10 bases. Germline V gene data show CDR1 as MDHEN and CDR2 as SYDVKM. V was pared by 5 bases and J by 6 bases, with 3 bases of the junction left unmatched. This CDR3 has 14 amino acids. CDR3 sequence: CASSDRGRDEKLFF. The DNA of the CDR3 is TGTGCCAGCAGTGACAGGGGGCGCGATGAAAAACTGTTTTTT.

V usage is TRBV6-1 and J usage is TRBJ2-7; D gene ambiguous. The CDR3 spans 15 residues. The germline V gene encodes CDR1 MNHNS and CDR2 SASEGT. Between the trimmed V and J ends, which lost 6 bases and 3 bases, there was a span of 18 bases. DNA of the CDR3: TGTGCCAGCAGAGCTTCAAGGGATATCCTCTACGAGCAGTACTTC. This translates into CASRASRDILYEQYF.

This clone was recorded once. The chain recombines TRBV6-1 with TRBJ2-3; TRBD2 matches 12 bases. Germline V lookup: CDR1 MNHNS, CDR2 SASEGT. The CDR3 has 13 residues. The V and J ends lost 8 bases and 8 bases, in that order; junction bases with no gene match: 5. Here the CDR3 DNA reads TGTGCCAGCCTCCTAGCGGGGGGGCGTACGCAGTATTTT. Its protein is CASLLAGGRTQYF.

The genes are TRBV5-4 and TRBJ2-5; TRBD1 might be the D (6 bases). The V end lost 4 bases, the J end lost 3 bases, and 13 bases lay between the germline ends. This CDR3 comprises 14 residues. Germline assignment: CDR1 SGHNT and CDR2 YYREEE (reference sequence). CDR3: CASSRQEVEETQYF. CDR3 coding DNA: TGTGCCAGCAGCCGACAGGAGGTGGAAGAGACCCAGTACTTC.

Comment on this clone: Other DNA sequences in the sample encode the same CDR3. This chain uses TRBV2 with TRBJ1-1, with D perhaps TRBD1 (5 bases). The germline V gene has CDR1 SNHLY and CDR2 FYNNEI. The CDR3 contains 13 residues. The V end lost 6 bases, the J end lost 2 bases, and 10 bases lay between the germline ends. CDR3: CASSPDSNTEAFF. CDR3 bases: TGTGCCAGCAGCCCAGACAGTAACACTGAAGCTTTCTTT.

This clone was detected only a few times. The CDR3 nucleotides are TGTGCCAGCAGCCCCCCGGTGGGCACTGAAGCTTTCTTT. This encodes CASSPPVGTEAFF. The chain combines TRBV4-2 with TRBJ1-1; D is ambiguous. The V end lost 4 bases, the J end lost 4 bases, and 10 bases lay between the germline ends. The CDR3 extends over 13 amino acids. The germline gives CDR1 LGHNA, CDR2 YNFKEQ.

This rearrangement joins TRBV5-1 to TRBJ2-3; no clear D gene. The germline CDR1 and CDR2 sequences are SGHRS and YFSETQ. CDR3 length equals 14 residues. The V and J ends lost 0 bases and 6 bases respectively, with 11 bases between them. CDR3 loop: CASSLGSEADTQYF. CDR3 bases: TGCGCCAGCAGCTTGGGGTCAGAGGCGGATACGCAGTATTTT.

This sequence joins TRBV23-1 and TRBJ1-1; weak D call: TRBD1 (5 bases). TRBV23-1 is recorded as an ORF, its role being uncertain. The CDR3 totals 18 residues. V was pared by 0 bases and J by 0 bases, with 17 bases between. CDR3 protein: CASSQSRSTGRMNTEAFF. CDR3 nucleotides: TGCGCCAGCAGTCAATCGAGATCGACGGGACGGATGAACACTGAAGCTTTCTTT.

The chain joins TRBV30 to TRBJ1-4; possibly TRBD1 for D (6 bases). V lost 0 bases, J lost 7 bases, and 12 bases lay in between. From germline, CDR1 is GTSNPN and CDR2 SVGIG (reference sequence). The CDR3 loop spans 14 amino acids. CDR3 protein: CAWSVGGAGEKLFF. The CDR3 DNA is TGTGCCTGGAGTGTAGGGGGGGCTGGTGAAAAACTGTTTTTT.

The chain carries TRBV7-9 and TRBJ1-2; D remains unclear. This CDR3 region has 15 residues. Trimming cost V 4 bases and J 1 base, with 13 bases left between them. CDR1 and CDR2 (germline): SEHNR, FQNEAQ (reference sequence). The CDR3 loop is CASSYAGRNNYGYTF. CDR3 DNA sequence: TGTGCCAGCAGCTACGCTGGACGGAATAACTATGGCTACACCTTC.

The chain uses TRBV18 and TRBJ2-7, with TRBD2 as a possible D gene (5 bases). CDR1 is KGHSH and CDR2 is LQKENI in the germline V gene. The CDR3 runs 14 residues. The ends were cut back, 4 bases at V and 6 bases at J, with 16 bases in the middle. Here the CDR3 DNA reads TGTGCCAGCTCACTTATGGACTCCACCGCCGAGCAGTACGTC. It is translated as CASSLMDSTAEQYV.

The genes are TRBV6-5 and TRBJ2-3; D unclear. The germline V and J ends were trimmed by 5 bases and 0 bases, with 9 bases remaining between them. Germline V gene lookup returns CDR1 MNHEY and CDR2 SVGAGI. This CDR3 has 14 amino acids. The CDR3 spells CASSAQLSTDTQYF. The CDR3 region has the DNA TGTGCCAGCAGTGCTCAGCTAAGCACAGATACGCAGTATTTT.

The gene calls are TRBV18 and TRBJ1-5; a weak D match, TRBD1 (5 bases). This CDR3 is built from 16 residues. Trimming took 0 bases from V and 4 from J, leaving 13 bases between them. Germline assignment: CDR1 KGHSH and CDR2 LQKENI. The CDR3, as DNA: TGTGCCAGCTCACCACCGGGACCTCAAAGTAATCAGCCCCAGCATTTT. This translates into CASSPPGPQSNQPQHF.

J is TRBJ2-1 and V is TRBV7-6; D may be TRBD1 (6 bases). Germline values: CDR1 SGHVS, CDR2 FNYEAQ. This CDR3 is built from 14 residues. Trimming took off 1 base at V and 6 bases at J, with 10 bases between the two ends. The CDR3 here is CASSLDRTANEQFF. The DNA for the CDR3 is TGTGCCAGCAGCTTAGACCGGACAGCCAATGAGCAGTTCTTC.

The genes are TRBV19 and TRBJ1-5; no firm D call. Per germline, CDR1 LNHDA and CDR2 SQIVND (reference sequence). V lost 1 base and J lost 1, with 5 bases in between. The CDR3 extends over 14 amino acids. The CDR3 loop is CASSIASSNQPQHF. In nucleotides, the CDR3 is TGTGCCAGTAGTATAGCCAGCAGCAATCAGCCCCAGCATTTT.

For the CDR3, the DNA is TGTGCCAGCAGCTCGACAGGGGGTCCGGGTAAGCCCCAGCATTTT. Protein product: CASSSTGGPGKPQHF. The chain joins TRBV7-9 to TRBJ1-5; 9 bases fit TRBD1. This CDR3 comprises 15 residues. In germline, CDR1 is SEHNR, CDR2 FQNEAQ (reference sequence). J gave up 8 bases and V 4 bases, and 9 bases lay outside the gene matches.

This chain joins TRBV29-1 and TRBJ1-1, with D tentatively TRBD1 (6 bases). In germline, CDR1 is SQVTM, CDR2 ANQGSEA. V was trimmed by 7 bases and J by 4 bases, leaving 13 bases between them. The CDR3 length is 12 residues. CDR3 in DNA: TGCAGCGGTTACGAAGGGGGCACTGAAGCTTTCTTT. Translation: CSGYEGGTEAFF.

V is TRBV12-5 and J is TRBJ2-1; TRBD2 aligns across 7 bases. The V gene end was trimmed by 0 bases and the J gene end by 1 base; junction bases not matched to a gene: 6. Per the germline V gene, CDR1 is LGHNT and CDR2 is FRNRAP. The CDR3 sequence is 17 residues long. The CDR3 protein is CASGLVLERGSYNEQFF. CDR3 bases: TGTGCTAGTGGTTTGGTTCTTGAGCGGGGATCCTACAATGAGCAGTTCTTC.

The V and J genes are TRBV14 and TRBJ2-5; D gene unclear. Germline CDR1 is SGHDN and CDR2 is FVKESK. Trimming removed 3 bases at V and 4 bases at J, with 12 bases between. The CDR3 contains 14 residues. Here the CDR3 reads CASSHPPWRETQYF. CDR3 sequence (DNA): TGTGCCAGCAGCCACCCCCCATGGCGAGAGACCCAGTACTTC. Using reference TRBV14 and TRBJ2-5 for the parts outside the CDR3, the full variable domain is EAGVTQFPSHSVIEKGQTVTLRCDPISGHDNLYWYRRVMGKEIKFLLHFVKESKQDESGMPNNRFLAERTGGTYSTLKVQPAELEDSGVYFCASSHPPWRETQYFGPGTRLLVL.

This chain uses TRBV10-2 with TRBJ2-7; the match to TRBD1 covers 8 bases. Trimming took 7 bases from V and 7 from J; bases not matched to a gene: 6. From germline, CDR1 is WSHSY and CDR2 SAAADI. The CDR3 covers 12 residues. The CDR3 DNA is TGCGCCAGCACGGACAGGGTTCGAGAGCAGTACTTC. The encoded protein is CASTDRVREQYF.

The gene calls are TRBV29-1 and TRBJ2-1, with D possibly being TRBD1 or TRBD2 (6 bases each). Looked up from germline, CDR1 is SQVTM and CDR2 is ANQGSEA. Trimming left V 4 bases short and J 3 bases short, with 16 bases between. The CDR3 sequence is 15 residues long. CDR3 amino acids: CSVGGAARYYNEQFF. In DNA form, the CDR3 reads TGCAGCGTTGGGGGGGCAGCAAGATACTACAATGAGCAGTTCTTC.

The chain has TRBV28 and TRBJ2-7, with D perhaps TRBD2 (5 bases). The CDR3 extends over 15 amino acids. CDR1 and CDR2 (germline): MDHEN, SYDVKM. V lost 1 base, J lost 2 bases, and 12 bases lay in between. The CDR3 sequence: CASSLYSGTPYEQYF. The CDR3, as DNA: TGTGCCAGCAGTTTATACAGCGGAACCCCCTACGAGCAGTACTTC.

The genes are TRBV29-1 and TRBJ1-3; D remains unclear. The CDR3 has 13 amino acids. The V gene lost 0 bases and the J gene lost 2 bases, with 5 bases spanning the gap. Germline V gene sequence: CDR1 SQVTM, CDR2 ANQGSEA. The CDR3 sequence: CSVEEVAGNTIYF. DNA for the CDR3: TGCAGCGTTGAAGAAGTAGCTGGAAACACCATATATTTT.

The chain has TRBV14 and TRBJ1-2; D gene unclear. The CDR3 totals 13 residues. V was trimmed by 4 bases and J by 4 bases, leaving 10 bases between them. The germline gives CDR1 SGHDN, CDR2 FVKESK. CDR3 DNA sequence: TGTGCCAGCAGCCCACGGCTGGTCTATGGCTACACCTTC. Translating it yields CASSPRLVYGYTF.

This clone has only a few counts. The chain carries TRBV30 and TRBJ1-1, with D possibly TRBD1 on 5 matching bases. Trimming shortened V by 5 bases and J by 3 bases, and 16 bases separated the two germline ends. This CDR3 has 14 residues. Per germline, CDR1 GTSNPN and CDR2 SVGIG (reference sequence). The CDR3 here is CAWGSRKGYTEAFF. The CDR3 DNA reads as TGTGCCTGGGGCAGCCGTAAGGGGTACACTGAAGCTTTCTTT.

The chain joins TRBV14 to TRBJ1-1; TRBD1 might be the D (5 bases). CDR3 length: 13 amino acids. CDR1 is SGHDN, CDR2 FVKESK, per germline. With 8 bases removed from V and 11 bases from J, the gap between germline ends came to 21 bases. CDR3 in DNA: TGTGCCAGCGCCCGACAGAGATCCGGACGGGCTTTCTTT. This gives the protein CASARQRSGRAFF.